This TCR beta chain was captured in a study of beta chain features in type 1 diabetes. Findings of the study overall: For Type 1 diabetes patients, all four CD4+ subsets carried TCRB CDR3s that were moderately but significantly shorter.

Trimming removed 0 bases from V and 2 bases from J; junction bases left unmatched: 4. The CDR3 consists of 15 residues. In germline, CDR1 is SGDLS, CDR2 YYNGEE. Investigators reverse transcribed all isolated RNA, so they sequenced expressed TCRB transcripts. TCRdb keeps only in-frame clones here, not all; method: immunoSEQ multiplex PCR. The sample carries 500,000 to 800,000 clones, about an eighth recorded once. Isolation of CD4+ naive, central memory, regulatory and stem cell-like memory cells was achieved by sorting via CD45RO/CCR7/CD25/CD127/CD95/CD27. This clone has more than one count but fewer than ten. Its target is unknown.

Sequences were obtained from naive CD4+ T cells from blood. The TCR comes from a man aged 30 to 45 with type 1 diabetes. The chain has TRBV9 and TRBJ2-7, with 8 positions matching TRBD2. This CDR3 reads CASSVAGGPTYEQYF. DNA of the CDR3: TGTGCCAGCAGCGTAGCGGGGGGGCCTACCTACGAGCAGTACTTC. Based on the CDR3 plus reference TRBV9 and TRBJ2-7, the full variable domain is DSGVTQTPKHLITATGQRVTLRCSPRSGDLSVYWYQQSLDQGLQFLIQYYNGEERAKGNILERFSAQQFPDLHSELNLSSLELGDSALYFCASSVAGGPTYEQYFGPGTRLTVT.